A single sample gave rise to the 11 T cell receptor beta chains below, sequenced in a study of early T cells in non-severe SARS-CoV-2 infection. TCRdb analysed the 5' RACE reads with MiXCR anew, one entry per CDR3 protein. The sample lists tens of thousands of distinct CDR3 sequences, roughly 13% occurring once. Here the sequenced sample was whole blood, taken at baseline. The receptor source for this set is an adult who was a healthcare worker with PCR-confirmed SARS-CoV-2 infection or an uninfected control (not recorded which).

This clonotype was seen more than once but under ten times. The genes are TRBV2 and TRBJ1-2, with D possibly being TRBD1 (6 bases). CDR1 and CDR2 from the germline V gene are SNHLY and FYNNEI. The CDR3 has 15 amino acids. Trimming cost V 2 bases and J 4 bases, with 14 bases left between them. DNA for the CDR3: TGTGCCAGCAGTGAAAGGACAGCACCTCTCTATGGCTACACCTTC. Its translation is CASSERTAPLYGYTF.

In its sample, this clonotype was seen many times. The J gene is TRBJ2-7, the V gene TRBV11-2; D is unclear. The CDR3 loop spans 15 amino acids. The ends were cut back, 1 base at V and 1 base at J, with 11 bases in the middle. CDR1 is SGHAT, CDR2 FQNNGV, per germline. The CDR3 sequence is CASSLVRRDSYEQYF. The CDR3 DNA is TGTGCCAGCAGCTTAGTTCGAAGGGATTCCTACGAGCAGTACTTC. Full variable domain (rest looked up from reference TRBV11-2 and TRBJ2-7): EAGVAQSPRYKIIEKRQSVAFWCNPISGHATLYWYQQILGQGPKLLIQFQNNGVVDDSQLPKDRFSAERLKGVDSTLKIQPAKLEDSAVYLCASSLVRRDSYEQYFGPGTRLTVT.

V gene TRBV19 combines with J gene TRBJ2-3; 9 positions agree with TRBD1. Per the germline V gene, CDR1 is LNHDA and CDR2 is SQIVND (reference sequence). V shed 3 bases and J 1 base; nucleotides not matched to a gene: 2. This CDR3 region has 15 residues. DNA of the CDR3: TGTGCCAGTAGTATCCGGACAGGGGGCACAGATACGCAGTATTTT. This sequence encodes CASSIRTGGTDTQYF.

The chain combines TRBV28 with TRBJ2-7, with 9 positions matching TRBD1. The V gene's germline CDR1 is MDHEN and CDR2 SYDVKM. The CDR3 has 13 residues. The V segment lost 5 bases and the J segment 7 bases; nucleotides outside the gene matches: 6. Here the CDR3 reads CASSRDRVGEQYF. The CDR3 DNA reads TGTGCCAGCAGTCGGGACAGGGTGGGAGAGCAGTACTTC. The variable domain in full, with the rest retrieved from reference TRBV28 and TRBJ2-7, is DVKVTQSSRYLVKRTGEKVFLECVQDMDHENMFWYRQDPGLGLRLIYFSYDVKMKEKGDIPEGYSVSREKKERFSLILESASTNQTSMYLCASSRDRVGEQYFGPGTRLTVT.

This clonotype was picked up a small number of times. The chain employs TRBV6-1 and TRBJ2-4; no clear D gene. This CDR3 contains 16 residues. The ends were cut back, 4 bases at V and 2 bases at J, with 15 bases in the middle. The germline V gene encodes CDR1 MNHNS and CDR2 SASEGT. Written as DNA, the CDR3 is TGTGCCAGCAGTGCCGCCTCCTACCTGTCCAAAAACATTCAGTACTTC. This sequence encodes CASSAASYLSKNIQYF.

This clonotype was recorded a few times. In DNA, the CDR3 is TGTGCCAGCAGCTCTTTGACAGGGGGCCATAATGAAAAACTGTTTTTT. This encodes CASSSLTGGHNEKLFF. The V gene is TRBV7-9, the J gene TRBJ1-4; TRBD1 matches 10 bases. The junction had 6 bases not matched to a gene; V was cut back by 4 bases and J by 4 bases. CDR3 length: 16 amino acids. CDR1 and CDR2 from the germline V gene are SEHNR and FQNEAQ (reference sequence).

This clonotype was counted ten times or more. This chain uses TRBV7-9 with TRBJ1-6, with D tentatively TRBD1 (6 bases). This CDR3 is built from 14 residues. V dropped 3 bases and J dropped 6 bases, with 9 bases sitting between them. Germline V gives CDR1 SEHNR, CDR2 FQNEAQ (reference sequence). The CDR3 spells CASSLDSSNSPLHF. CDR3 DNA sequence: TGTGCCAGCAGCTTGGACAGCTCTAATTCACCCCTCCACTTT. The complete variable domain, with remaining parts taken from reference TRBV7-9 and TRBJ1-6, reads DTGVSQNPRHKITKRGQNVTFRCDPISEHNRLYWYRQTLGQGPEFLTYFQNEAQLEKSRLLSDRFSAERPKGSFSTLEIQRTEQGDSAMYLCASSLDSSNSPLHFGNGTRLTVT.

This clonotype was observed a few times. The chain recombines TRBV20-1 with TRBJ2-5, with 8 bases identical to TRBD2. This CDR3 contains 14 residues. CDR1 and CDR2 (germline): DFQATT, SNEGSKA (reference sequence). Trimming took 3 bases from V and 2 from J; bases not matched to a gene: 5. The CDR3 spells CSASIPGGQETQYF. As DNA, the CDR3 is TGCAGTGCTAGCATTCCGGGAGGGCAAGAGACCCAGTACTTC.

The V and J genes are TRBV27 and TRBJ1-5; the D is unclear. The CDR3 contains 13 residues. Per germline, CDR1 MNHEY and CDR2 SMNVEV (reference sequence). The V and J ends lost 5 bases and 3 bases respectively, with 8 bases between them. The chain's CDR3 is CASSPVFNQPQHF. CDR3 nucleotide sequence: TGTGCCAGCAGTCCTGTGTTCAATCAGCCCCAGCATTTT.

This clonotype was recorded a few times. This rearrangement joins TRBV9 to TRBJ1-1; TRBD1 might be the D (5 bases). V dropped 4 bases and J dropped 2 bases, with 15 bases sitting between them. The CDR3 extends over 15 amino acids. The germline V gene has CDR1 SGDLS and CDR2 YYNGEE. The CDR3 loop is CASSPSLRDNTEAFF. DNA of the CDR3: TGTGCCAGCAGCCCCTCCCTCCGGGACAACACTGAAGCTTTCTTT.

This clonotype has only a few counts. The gene calls are TRBV7-9 and TRBJ1-6; the match to TRBD1 covers 9 bases. Germline V gene lookup returns CDR1 SEHNR and CDR2 FQNEAQ (reference sequence). CDR3 length: 14 amino acids. Germline trimming cut 3 bases from V and 10 bases from J; bases unmatched to any gene: 4. The CDR3 region has the DNA TGTGCCAGCAGCTTTCATGGACAGGGGTCACCCCTCCACTTT. This gives the protein CASSFHGQGSPLHF.